Below are 18 T cell receptor beta chains sequenced from a single sample in a study of CD8 T cells in ankylosing spondylitis. Broader study findings: Characteristic, it appeared, of ankylosing spondylitis blood was a TCR beta motif of eight highly homologous variants.

TCRdb passed the 5' RACE reads through MiXCR, listing each CDR3 protein once. The sample consists of fewer than 650,000 distinct CDR3 sequences, roughly 13% of them appearing once. These TCRs are of unknown antigen specificity. The sequencing sample was made of blood, either unsorted or a sorted T cell fraction (not recorded which). These TCRs come from a male donor with ankylosing spondylitis.

This clonotype occurred a few times. V is TRBV7-8 and J is TRBJ2-7; no reliable D call. Germline V gene data show CDR1 as SGHVS and CDR2 as FQNEAQ. The CDR3 is 14 residues long. Between the trimmed V and J ends, which lost 1 base and 3 bases, there was a span of 10 bases. The CDR3: CASSLGAGGYEQYV. CDR3 bases: TGTGCCAGCAGCTTAGGGGCCGGCGGCTACGAGCAGTACGTC.

This chain links TRBV11-2 with TRBJ2-1; D remains ambiguous. V gave up 8 bases and J gave up 8 bases, with 22 bases separating them. Germline lookup yields CDR1 SGHAT and CDR2 FQNNGV. The CDR3 contains 15 residues. The CDR3 is CASRNPGLGLDEQFF. The CDR3 coding sequence is TGTGCCAGCCGCAACCCGGGCCTCGGTTTAGATGAGCAGTTCTTC.

About this clonotype itself: One end of the junction varies from germline; a read error may be responsible. This chain joins TRBV18 and TRBJ2-3; 8 bases are a match to TRBD2. The germline V gene has CDR1 KGHSH and CDR2 LQKENI. There are 15 residues in the CDR3. Written as DNA, the CDR3 is TGTACCAGCTCACCTTCGGGAGGGACGTCCGATACGCAGTATTTT. It is translated as CTSSPSGGTSDTQYF.

This clonotype has ten or more counts. The chain links TRBV28 to TRBJ1-1, with D uncertain. The germline CDR1 and CDR2 sequences are MDHEN and SYDVKM. The CDR3 contains 15 residues. V was cut by 4 bases and J by 3 bases, with 15 bases left in between. The CDR3 DNA reads as TGTGCCAGCAGTTCCCTGAGGGCTTTGGACACTGAAGCTTTCTTT. Its translation is CASSSLRALDTEAFF.

This clonotype was observed a handful of times. The V and J genes are TRBV27 and TRBJ2-5, with a possible D match to TRBD2 (5 bases). This CDR3 is built from 15 residues. Germline CDR1 and CDR2: MNHEY and SMNVEV (reference sequence). Trimming stripped 10 bases from V and 6 bases from J, with 24 bases between. CDR3 sequence: CATRRVVGHMKTQYF. For the CDR3, the DNA is TGTGCCACCCGGCGGGTGGTTGGTCATATGAAGACCCAGTACTTC.

The V call is TRBV5-1, the J call TRBJ1-1; no clear D. The CDR3 loop spans 13 amino acids. Between the trimmed V and J ends, which lost 0 bases and 6 bases, there was a span of 9 bases. CDR1 and CDR2 (germline): SGHRS, YFSETQ. CDR3 loop: CASSLGGAAEAFF. In nucleotides, the CDR3 is TGCGCCAGCAGCTTGGGGGGTGCGGCTGAAGCTTTCTTT.

This clonotype was detected ten times or more. The chain has TRBV20-1 and TRBJ1-2, with unresolved D. The CDR3 contains 15 residues. The germline V and J ends were trimmed by 0 bases and 4 bases, with 15 bases remaining between them. Germline V gene sequence: CDR1 DFQATT, CDR2 SNEGSKA (reference sequence). CDR3 in amino acids: CSARDQPDVGYGYTF. CDR3 coding DNA: TGCAGTGCTAGAGATCAACCCGATGTAGGCTATGGCTACACCTTC.

This clonotype turned up a few times. At one boundary the junction diverges from the germline segment, which might be a read error. The J gene is TRBJ2-5, the V gene TRBV25-1; no clear D gene. In germline, CDR1 is MGHDK, CDR2 SYGVNS. CDR3 length equals 12 residues. The DNA of the CDR3 is TGTGCCAGCAGTAATACTCCGGAGACCCAGTATTTC. Its translation: CASSNTPETQYF.

V is TRBV27 and J is TRBJ1-1; TRBD1 aligns across 7 bases. The CDR3 runs 15 residues. The germline V gene encodes CDR1 MNHEY and CDR2 SMNVEV (reference sequence). V was clipped by 5 bases and J by 2 bases; unmatched bases: 8. The CDR3 DNA is TGTGCCAGCAGTATTCTCAGGGGGAGAAACACTGAAGCTTTCTTT. Its translation is CASSILRGRNTEAFF.

This clonotype came up a few times. The CDR3 region is CASSHHRGRELNEQFF. CDR3 DNA sequence: TGTGCCAGCAGCCATCATAGGGGGCGGGAGCTCAATGAGCAGTTCTTC. This chain joins TRBV3-1 and TRBJ2-1, with D tentatively TRBD1 or TRBD2 (7 bases each). Germline V CDR1 and CDR2: LGHDT, YNNKEL (reference sequence). The CDR3 has 16 residues. Trimming stripped 3 bases from V and 6 bases from J, with 18 bases between.

This sequence joins TRBV18 and TRBJ2-1; 9 positions agree with TRBD2. The germline V gene has CDR1 KGHSH and CDR2 LQKENI. This CDR3 comprises 18 residues. Germline trimming cut 6 bases from V and 3 bases from J; bases unmatched to any gene: 15. The CDR3: CASSDRAIAGAYYNEQFF. The CDR3, as DNA: TGTGCCAGCTCCGACAGGGCAATAGCGGGAGCGTACTACAATGAGCAGTTCTTC.

The CDR3 sequence: CSVDMTGGETQYF. Here the CDR3 DNA reads TGCAGCGTTGACATGACAGGGGGAGAGACCCAGTACTTC. The gene calls are TRBV29-1 and TRBJ2-5; 9 bases fit TRBD1. V shed 3 bases, J shed 4 bases, and the junction held 3 bases outside the gene matches. Germline CDR1 is SQVTM and CDR2 is ANQGSEA. This CDR3 region has 13 residues.

The V gene is TRBV5-1, the J gene TRBJ2-3; D gene unclear. V lost 3 bases to trimming and J lost 5 bases, with 10 bases between them. Germline-derived CDR1 and CDR2 are SGHRS and YFSETQ. The CDR3 extends over 13 amino acids. The CDR3 coding sequence is TGCGCCAGCAGCTCGGCCATGGGAGATACGCAGTATTTT. Translating gives CASSSAMGDTQYF.

This clonotype occurred a few times. The J gene is TRBJ2-4, the V gene TRBV3-1, with D unclear. V lost 0 bases and J 9 bases, leaving 9 bases between the germline ends. This CDR3 has 13 amino acids. Germline CDR1 and CDR2: LGHDT and YNNKEL (reference sequence). This chain's CDR3 is CASSQDRSAIQYF. The CDR3 DNA follows: TGTGCCAGCAGCCAAGATAGGTCGGCCATTCAGTACTTC.

The V and J genes are TRBV12-3 or TRBV12-4 and TRBJ1-1, with 12 bases identical to TRBD1. This CDR3 has 16 residues. The ends lost 7 bases at V and 6 bases at J; junction bases unmatched: 12. The CDR3 reads CASTTGTGGSSAEAFF. The CDR3 coding sequence is TGTGCCAGCACCACCGGGACAGGGGGCAGTTCGGCTGAAGCTTTCTTT.

The chain links TRBV18 to TRBJ1-1; 7 positions match TRBD1. V shed 2 bases, J shed 0 bases, and the junction held 6 bases outside the gene matches. The CDR3 sequence is 16 residues long. Per germline, CDR1 KGHSH and CDR2 LQKENI. For the CDR3, the DNA is TGTGCCAGCTCACCAGGTCTCGACAGGGTGAACACTGAAGCTTTCTTT. It encodes CASSPGLDRVNTEAFF.

The chain links TRBV29-1 to TRBJ2-5; D is ambiguous. Germline CDR1 SQVTM, CDR2 ANQGSEA. This CDR3 spans 13 amino acids. V was pared by 3 bases and J by 2 bases, with 10 bases between. The CDR3 reads CSVEGRAQETQYF. The CDR3 DNA reads as TGCAGCGTTGAGGGTAGGGCTCAAGAGACCCAGTACTTC.

Many counts were recorded for this clonotype. This chain uses TRBV20-1 with TRBJ2-2; no clear D gene. This CDR3 has 13 amino acids. Trimming cost V 0 bases and J 7 bases, with 9 bases left between them. The V gene's germline CDR1 is DFQATT and CDR2 SNEGSKA (reference sequence). CDR3 sequence reads: CSARETVFGELFF. CDR3 coding DNA: TGCAGTGCTAGAGAAACGGTTTTCGGGGAGCTGTTTTTT.